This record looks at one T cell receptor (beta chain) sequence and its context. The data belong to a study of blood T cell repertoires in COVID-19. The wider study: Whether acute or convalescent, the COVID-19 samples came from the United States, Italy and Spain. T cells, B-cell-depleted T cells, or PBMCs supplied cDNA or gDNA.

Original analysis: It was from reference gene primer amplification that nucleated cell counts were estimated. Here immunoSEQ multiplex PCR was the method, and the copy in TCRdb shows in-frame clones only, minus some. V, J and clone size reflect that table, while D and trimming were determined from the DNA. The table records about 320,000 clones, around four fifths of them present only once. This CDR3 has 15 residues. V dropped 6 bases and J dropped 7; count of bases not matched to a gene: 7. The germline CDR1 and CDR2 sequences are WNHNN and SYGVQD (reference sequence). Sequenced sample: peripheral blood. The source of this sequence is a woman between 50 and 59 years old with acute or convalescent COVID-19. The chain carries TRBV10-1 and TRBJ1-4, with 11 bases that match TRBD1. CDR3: CASSAPGTGGEKLFF. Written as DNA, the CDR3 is TGCGCCAGCAGCGCCCCCGGGACAGGGGGTGAAAAACTGTTTTTT.